This TCR beta chain was sequenced during a study of blood T cell repertoires in COVID-19. Sequenced by immunoSEQ multiplex PCR; TCRdb stores in-frame clones only, minus some. The sample yields approximately 270,000 clones, 75% to 90% seen once. The CDR3 sequence is 15 residues long. Germline CDR1 and CDR2: MDHEN and SYDVKM. The V end was cut by 3 bases, the J end by 7 bases, with 18 bases between. Sample: PBMCs or T cells enriched from blood (not recorded which). The rearrangement joins TRBV28 to TRBJ1-2; perhaps TRBD1 as D (6 bases). The sequence derives from a woman aged 45-60 years who had recovered from COVID-19. The CDR3 is CASSFTDRGPSGYTF. As DNA, the CDR3 is TGTGCCAGCAGTTTCACGGACAGAGGCCCCTCTGGCTACACCTTC.